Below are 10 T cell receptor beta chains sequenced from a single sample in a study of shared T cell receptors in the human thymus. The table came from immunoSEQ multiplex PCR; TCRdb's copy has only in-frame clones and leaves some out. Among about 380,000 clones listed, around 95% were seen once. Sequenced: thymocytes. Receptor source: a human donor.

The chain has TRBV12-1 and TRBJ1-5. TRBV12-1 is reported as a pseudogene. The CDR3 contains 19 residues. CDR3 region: CASSFGGAQTEDSNQPQHF. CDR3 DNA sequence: TGTGCCAGCAGCTTTGGGGGGGCGCAAACCGAAGATAGCAATCAGCCCCAGCATTTT.

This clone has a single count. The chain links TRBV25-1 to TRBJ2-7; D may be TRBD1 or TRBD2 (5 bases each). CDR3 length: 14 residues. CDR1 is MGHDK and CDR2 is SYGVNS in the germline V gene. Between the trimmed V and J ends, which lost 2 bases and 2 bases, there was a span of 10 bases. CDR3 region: CASSEGGHPYEQYF. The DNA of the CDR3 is TGTGCCAGCAGTGAAGGAGGACACCCCTACGAGCAGTACTTC.

The CDR3 region is CASSSYRGTKNIQYF. CDR3 nucleotide sequence: TGTGCCAGCAGTTCATACAGGGGAACCAAAAACATTCAGTACTTC. The chain uses TRBV27 and TRBJ2-4; 7 bases fit TRBD1. CDR1 and CDR2 (germline): MNHEY, SMNVEV (reference sequence). The CDR3 totals 15 residues. The V segment lost 4 bases and the J segment 2 bases; nucleotides outside the gene matches: 5.

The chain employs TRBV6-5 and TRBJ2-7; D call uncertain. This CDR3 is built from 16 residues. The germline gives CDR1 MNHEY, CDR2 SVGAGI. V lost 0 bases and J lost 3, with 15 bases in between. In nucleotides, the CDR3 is TGTGCCAGCAGTTACTCGATCCATAGGGTTGGCTACGAGCAGTACTTC. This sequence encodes CASSYSIHRVGYEQYF.

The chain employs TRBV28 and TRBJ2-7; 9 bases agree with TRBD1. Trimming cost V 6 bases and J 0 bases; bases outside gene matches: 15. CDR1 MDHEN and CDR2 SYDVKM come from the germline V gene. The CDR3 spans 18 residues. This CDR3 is CASRGTGFTTTFSYEQYF. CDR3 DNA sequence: TGTGCCAGCAGGGGGACAGGGTTTACCACCACCTTCTCCTACGAGCAGTACTTC.

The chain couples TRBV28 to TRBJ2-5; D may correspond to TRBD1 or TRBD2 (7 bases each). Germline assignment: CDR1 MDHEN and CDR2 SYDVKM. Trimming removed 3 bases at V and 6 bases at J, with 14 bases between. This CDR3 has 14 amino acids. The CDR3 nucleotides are TGTGCCAGCAGTTTCGACAGGGAGGGAAAGACCCAGTACTTC. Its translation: CASSFDREGKTQYF.

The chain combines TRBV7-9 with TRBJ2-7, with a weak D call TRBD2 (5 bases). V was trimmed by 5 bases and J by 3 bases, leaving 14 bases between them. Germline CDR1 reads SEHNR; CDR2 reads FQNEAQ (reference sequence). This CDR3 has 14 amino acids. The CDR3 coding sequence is TGTGCCAGCAGCCCGGCCGGGGAAGGCTACGAGCAGTACTTC. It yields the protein CASSPAGEGYEQYF.

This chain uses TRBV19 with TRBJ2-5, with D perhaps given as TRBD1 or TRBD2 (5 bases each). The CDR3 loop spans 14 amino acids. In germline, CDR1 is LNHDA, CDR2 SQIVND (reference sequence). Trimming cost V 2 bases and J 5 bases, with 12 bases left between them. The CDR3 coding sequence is TGTGCCAGTAGTATACTGGGACCCCGCGAGACCCAGTACTTC. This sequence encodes CASSILGPRETQYF.

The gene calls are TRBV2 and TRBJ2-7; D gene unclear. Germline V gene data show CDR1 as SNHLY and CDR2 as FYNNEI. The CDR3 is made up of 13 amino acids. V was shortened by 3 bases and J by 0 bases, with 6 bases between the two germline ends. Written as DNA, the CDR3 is TGTGCCAGCAGTGAGTACAGCTCCTACGAGCAGTACTTC. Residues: CASSEYSSYEQYF.

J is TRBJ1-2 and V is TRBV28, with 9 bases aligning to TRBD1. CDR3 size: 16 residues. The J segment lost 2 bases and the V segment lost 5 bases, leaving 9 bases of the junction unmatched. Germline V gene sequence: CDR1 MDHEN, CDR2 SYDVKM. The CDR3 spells CASSGPGQGRNYGYTF. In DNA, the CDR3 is TGTGCCAGCAGTGGGCCGGGACAGGGAAGGAACTATGGCTACACCTTC.